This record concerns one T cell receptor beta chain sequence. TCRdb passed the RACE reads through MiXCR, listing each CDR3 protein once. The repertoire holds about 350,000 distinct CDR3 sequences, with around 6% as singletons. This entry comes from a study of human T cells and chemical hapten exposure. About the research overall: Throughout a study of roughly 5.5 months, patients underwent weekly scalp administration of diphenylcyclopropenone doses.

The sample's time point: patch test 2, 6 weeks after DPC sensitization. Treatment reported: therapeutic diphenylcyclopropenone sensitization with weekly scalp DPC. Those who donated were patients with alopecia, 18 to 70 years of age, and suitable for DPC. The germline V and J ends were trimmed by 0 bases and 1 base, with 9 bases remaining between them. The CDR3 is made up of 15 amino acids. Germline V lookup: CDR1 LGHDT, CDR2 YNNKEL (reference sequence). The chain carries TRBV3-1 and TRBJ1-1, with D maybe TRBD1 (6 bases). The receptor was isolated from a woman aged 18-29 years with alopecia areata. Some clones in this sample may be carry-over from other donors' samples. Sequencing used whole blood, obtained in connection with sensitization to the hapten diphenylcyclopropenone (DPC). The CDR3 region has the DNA TGTGCCAGCAGCCAAGATCGGGGGCGGAACACTGAAGCTTTCTTT. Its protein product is CASSQDRGRNTEAFF.